One TCR beta chain is described in this entry. The antigen is not known. All patients experienced relapse after autologous stem cell transplantation, and brentuximab vedotin exposure was variable. The sample comes from a study of PD-1 blockade in classical Hodgkin lymphoma. TCRdb's copy holds only in-frame clones and misses some; the assay was immunoSEQ multiplex PCR. In the table there are 40,000 to 45,000 clones, over 75% of which are singletons. Study-wide results and limits: Relative to healthy donors, newly diagnosed patients reportedly had lower baseline TCR diversity, which was reported as lower still in relapsed/refractory patients. Patients newly diagnosed and complete responders had comparable baseline diversity. Exclusion was the outcome for patients who began nivolumab under 1 year after ASCT.

V was trimmed by 3 bases and J by 0 bases, leaving 15 bases between them. From germline, CDR1 is SGHVS and CDR2 FQNEAQ. CDR3 size: 17 residues. This chain uses TRBV7-8 with TRBJ2-1; D possibly corresponds to TRBD2 (5 bases). The specimen was peripheral blood mononuclear cells (PBMCs), collected at baseline. The origin of this receptor is a human donor with classical Hodgkin lymphoma. The CDR3 region has the DNA TGTGCCAGCAGCTTCATAAGAGCGGTTAGCTCCTACAATGAGCAGTTCTTC. As protein: CASSFIRAVSSYNEQFF. Together with reference TRBV7-8 and TRBJ2-1, the CDR3 gives the full variable domain: GAGVSQSPRYKVAKRGQDVALRCDPISGHVSLFWYQQALGQGPEFLTYFQNEAQLDKSGLPSDRFFAERPEGSVSTLKIQRTQQEDSAVYLCASSFIRAVSSYNEQFFGPGTRLTVL.